The sequence of this T cell receptor beta chain was determined in a study of cytomegalovirus exposure and HLA in healthy donors. As for this clone: Antigen specificity is unknown.

Study-level findings and limits: In a later analysis, at a false discovery rate of 0.05, over 15,000 TCR beta sequences matched HLA alleles.

Primers: 60 Vbeta forward and 13 Jbeta reverse. The data were produced by immunoSEQ multiplex PCR, yet TCRdb's version contains in-frame clones alone and is incomplete. The sample yields roughly 130,000 clones, approximately 73% seen once. This TCR was sampled from a woman between 40 and 50 years old in good health and CMV-seronegative. Material: PBMCs.

The CDR3 sequence is CASSVAFQGTGSGELFF. CDR3 bases: TGTGCCAGCAGCGTAGCCTTCCAGGGTACCGGTTCTGGGGAGCTGTTTTTT. The chain has TRBV9 and TRBJ2-2, with D tentatively TRBD1 (5 bases). This CDR3 has 17 amino acids. V lost 0 bases and J 8 bases, leaving 20 bases between the germline ends. Germline values: CDR1 SGDLS, CDR2 YYNGEE. The entire variable domain, with the rest obtained from reference TRBV9 and TRBJ2-2, is as follows: DSGVTQTPKHLITATGQRVTLRCSPRSGDLSVYWYQQSLDQGLQFLIQYYNGEERAKGNILERFSAQQFPDLHSELNLSSLELGDSALYFCASSVAFQGTGSGELFFGEGSRLTVL.